This T cell receptor beta chain was profiled in a study of patients and donors after allogeneic stem cell transplantation. CDR3 length: 13 residues. Deletions cut 1 base from V and 8 bases from J, with 10 bases between. Germline values: CDR1 SGHRS, CDR2 YFSETQ. Each CDR3 protein gets one entry after TCRdb re-called the RT-PCR reads with MiXCR. The data hold 190,000 or so distinct CDR3 sequences, with roughly 38% observed a single time. This clonotype was seen a handful of times. The sequencing sample was made of blood, either unsorted or a sorted T cell fraction (not recorded which). This chain connects TRBV5-1 to TRBJ2-1; possible D gene TRBD1, 6 bases. This receptor was identified in a human donor who was either an allogeneic HSCT recipient or a stem cell or donor lymphocyte infusion donor (not recorded which). It is not recorded whose cells these are; they may come from a transplant donor. Here the CDR3 DNA reads TGCGCCAGCAGCTTGACAGGGCGGGATGAGCAGTTCTTC. Translation gives CASSLTGRDEQFF.